This T cell receptor beta chain was recorded in a study of T cell repertoires in cytomegalovirus infection. TCRdb reprocessed the reads with MiXCR, giving one entry per CDR3 protein. The sample lists some 600,000 distinct CDR3 sequences; 24% were seen once. This clonotype was seen repeatedly, ten times or more. The CDR3 spans 14 residues. Germline CDR1 and CDR2: SEHNR and FQNEAQ (reference sequence). Deletions cut 2 bases from V and 7 bases from J, with 12 bases between. This rearrangement joins TRBV7-9 to TRBJ1-5; D not resolved. Sequenced sample: CD8+ T cells from PBMCs. The sequence was obtained from a human donor in good health (CMV status not recorded). Some clones in this sample may be carry-over from other donors' samples. The CDR3 is CASSLSGVGQPQHF. The CDR3 DNA is TGTGCCAGCAGCTTAAGTGGGGTGGGACAGCCCCAGCATTTT. Together with reference TRBV7-9 and TRBJ1-5, the CDR3 gives the full variable domain: DTGVSQNPRHKITKRGQNVTFRCDPISEHNRLYWYRQTLGQGPEFLTYFQNEAQLEKSRLLSDRFSAERPKGSFSTLEIQRTEQGDSAMYLCASSLSGVGQPQHFGDGTRLSIL.